A selection of T cell receptor beta chains follows, all from one sample in a study of blood T cell repertoires in COVID-19. Measured with immunoSEQ multiplex PCR; TCRdb has only the in-frame clones, and not every one. The sample has 200,000 to 250,000 clones, roughly 90% seen once. The sequenced material came from peripheral blood. Source of these receptors: a woman aged 60-70 years with acute or convalescent COVID-19. CDR3s include the opening cysteine and the closing phenylalanine or tryptophan. The D gene is left open where the match is weak. The size entry is marked missing in some rows and otherwise reads once, few, many or a size class.

j_call d_call clone_size v_call cdr3_aa cdr3_nt
TRBJ1-1 NA NA TRBV18 CASSSTPNTEAFF TGTGCCAGCTCATCGACACCAAACACTGAAGCTTTCTTT
TRBJ2-3 TRBD2 NA TRBV19 CASSIGTSGGTDTQYF TGTGCCAGTAGTATAGGGACTAGCGGGGGCACAGATACGCAGTATTTT
TRBJ1-3 NA NA TRBV7-8 CASSSQGSPGNTIYF TGTGCCAGCAGCTCCCAGGGGAGTCCTGGAAACACCATATATTTT
TRBJ2-7 TRBD1 NA TRBV3-1/TRBV3-2 CASSHGDRGSYEQYF TGTGCCAGCAGCCATGGGGACAGGGGATCCTACGAGCAGTACTTC
TRBJ2-6 NA NA TRBV18 CASSPLESSGANVLTF TGTGCCAGCTCACCCCTGGAGAGCTCTGGGGCCAACGTCCTGACTTTC
TRBJ2-5 NA NA TRBV19 CASSVLGGQETQYF TGTGCCAGTAGCGTGTTGGGGGGTCAAGAGACCCAGTACTTC
TRBJ2-5 NA NA TRBV18 CASSPSAAQETQYF TGTGCCAGCTCACCATCTGCAGCGCAAGAGACCCAGTACTTC
TRBJ2-1 NA NA TRBV7-9 CASSSRARIVEQFF TGTGCCAGCAGCTCCAGGGCGCGAATAGTTGAGCAGTTCTTC
TRBJ1-1 NA NA TRBV2 CASSELNRASEAFF TGTGCCAGCAGTGAACTTAACAGGGCGAGTGAAGCTTTCTTT
TRBJ1-2 NA NA TRBV14 CASSRERAFGYTF TGTGCCAGCAGCCGCGAGAGGGCCTTTGGCTACACCTTC
TRBJ1-2 TRBD1 NA TRBV14 CASSQGGGQGRIYGYTF TGTGCCAGCAGCCAAGGAGGTGGACAGGGGCGTATCTATGGCTACACCTTC
TRBJ2-1 TRBD2 NA TRBV9 CASSLQSGTSGKGPYNEQFF TGTGCCAGCAGCCTTCAAAGCGGGACTAGCGGGAAAGGACCCTACAATGAGCAGTTCTTC
TRBJ2-3 TRBD1 NA TRBV20-1 CSASEGIRAGGWNTQYF TGCAGTGCTAGTGAGGGGATTCGGGCAGGGGGTTGGAATACGCAGTATTTT
TRBJ2-5 NA many TRBV19 CASRLAGETQYF TGTGCCAGTAGACTAGCAGGAGAGACCCAGTACTTC
TRBJ1-1 NA NA TRBV9 CASSVAPGGTEAFF TGTGCCAGCAGCGTAGCTCCCGGGGGCACTGAAGCTTTCTTT
TRBJ1-5 NA NA TRBV28 CASRYTGRLAPQHF TGTGCCAGCAGATATACAGGGCGTTTGGCCCCCCAGCATTTT
TRBJ1-5 NA NA TRBV16 CASSPIDRNNQPQHF TGTGCCAGCAGCCCCATCGACAGAAACAATCAGCCCCAGCATTTT
TRBJ1-5 TRBD1 NA TRBV9 CASSGGETGTQPQHF TGTGCCAGCAGCGGGGGGGAGACAGGGACTCAGCCCCAGCATTTT
TRBJ2-3 TRBD1 NA TRBV6-2/TRBV6-3 CASSYANRGRHTDTQYF TGTGCCAGCAGTTACGCTAACAGGGGAAGACACACAGATACGCAGTATTTT
TRBJ2-2 NA NA TRBV19 CASSQENREGYGELFF TGTGCCAGTAGTCAAGAGAACAGGGAAGGCTACGGGGAGCTGTTTTTT